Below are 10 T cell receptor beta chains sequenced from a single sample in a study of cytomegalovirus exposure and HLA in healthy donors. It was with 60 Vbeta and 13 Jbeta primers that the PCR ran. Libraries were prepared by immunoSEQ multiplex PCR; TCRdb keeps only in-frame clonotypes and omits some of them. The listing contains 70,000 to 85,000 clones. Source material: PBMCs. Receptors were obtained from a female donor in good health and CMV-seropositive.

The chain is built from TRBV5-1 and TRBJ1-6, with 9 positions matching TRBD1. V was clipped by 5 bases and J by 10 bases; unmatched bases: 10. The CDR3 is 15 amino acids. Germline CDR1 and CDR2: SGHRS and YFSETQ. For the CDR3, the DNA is TGCGCCAGCAGAACTCGGGACAGGGTTGAATCACCCCTCCACTTT. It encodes CASRTRDRVESPLHF.

The CDR3 protein is CAWSVAAGGYEQYF. The CDR3 DNA reads TGTGCCTGGAGCGTAGCGGCGGGAGGCTACGAGCAGTACTTC. The rearrangement links TRBV30 to TRBJ2-7; 8 bases map to TRBD2. CDR3 length equals 14 residues. The germline V gene encodes CDR1 GTSNPN and CDR2 SVGIG (reference sequence). Trimming cost V 3 bases and J 3 bases; bases outside gene matches: 7. Based on the CDR3 plus reference TRBV30 and TRBJ2-7, the full variable domain is SQTIHQWPATLVQPVGSPLSLECTVEGTSNPNLYWYRQAAGRGLQLLFYSVGIGQISSEVPQNLSASRPQDRQFILSSKKLLLSDSGFYLCAWSVAAGGYEQYFGPGTRLTVT.

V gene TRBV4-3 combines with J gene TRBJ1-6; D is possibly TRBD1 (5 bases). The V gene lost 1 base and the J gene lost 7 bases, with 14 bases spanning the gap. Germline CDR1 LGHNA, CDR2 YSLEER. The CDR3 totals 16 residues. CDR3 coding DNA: TGCGCCAGCAGCCAAGGGCTAGGGGACTACAATTCACCCCTCCACTTT. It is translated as CASSQGLGDYNSPLHF.

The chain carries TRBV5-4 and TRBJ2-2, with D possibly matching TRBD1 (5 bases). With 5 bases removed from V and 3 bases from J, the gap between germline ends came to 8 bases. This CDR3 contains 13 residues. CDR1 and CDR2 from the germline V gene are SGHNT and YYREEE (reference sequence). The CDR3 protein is CASSTGYTGELFF. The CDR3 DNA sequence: TGTGCCAGCAGTACAGGTTACACCGGGGAGCTGTTTTTT.

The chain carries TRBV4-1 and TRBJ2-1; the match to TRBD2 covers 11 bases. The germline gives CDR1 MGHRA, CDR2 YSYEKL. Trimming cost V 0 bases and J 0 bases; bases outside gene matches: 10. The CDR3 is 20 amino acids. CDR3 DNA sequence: TGCGCCAGCAGCCAAGAATTAGCGGGAGGGCTCCTATCCTCCTACAATGAGCAGTTCTTC. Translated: CASSQELAGGLLSSYNEQFF.

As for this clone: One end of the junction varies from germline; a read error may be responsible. DNA for the CDR3: TGTGCCAGTAGTACGCCTAGCGGGGGGGCCACAAACATTCAGTACTTC. This gives the protein CASSTPSGGATNIQYF. The chain uses TRBV19 and TRBJ2-4; 12 bases agree with TRBD2. Germline V gene sequence: CDR1 LNHDA, CDR2 SQIVND (reference sequence). The CDR3 is 16 residues long.

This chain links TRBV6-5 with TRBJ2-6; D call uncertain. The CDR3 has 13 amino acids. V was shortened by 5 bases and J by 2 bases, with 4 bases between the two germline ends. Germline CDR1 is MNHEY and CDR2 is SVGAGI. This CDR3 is CASSKPGANVLTF. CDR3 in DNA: TGTGCCAGCAGTAAGCCTGGGGCCAACGTCCTGACTTTC.

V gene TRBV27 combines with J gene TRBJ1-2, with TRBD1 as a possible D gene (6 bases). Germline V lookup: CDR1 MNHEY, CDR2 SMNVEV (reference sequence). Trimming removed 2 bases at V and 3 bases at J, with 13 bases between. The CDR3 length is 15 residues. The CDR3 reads CASSLGVGGYYGYTF. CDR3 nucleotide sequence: TGTGCCAGCAGTTTAGGAGTTGGGGGCTACTATGGCTACACCTTC.

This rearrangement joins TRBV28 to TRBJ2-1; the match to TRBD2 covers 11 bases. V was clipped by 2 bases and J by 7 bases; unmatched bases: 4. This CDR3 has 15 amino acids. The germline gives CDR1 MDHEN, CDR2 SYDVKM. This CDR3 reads CASSLVASGRNEQFF. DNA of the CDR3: TGTGCCAGCAGTTTAGTGGCTAGCGGGAGGAATGAGCAGTTCTTC.

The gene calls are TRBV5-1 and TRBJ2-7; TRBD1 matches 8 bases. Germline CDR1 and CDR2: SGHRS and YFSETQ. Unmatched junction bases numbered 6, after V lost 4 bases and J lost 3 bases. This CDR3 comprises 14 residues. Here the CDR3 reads CASSPGTGFYEQYF. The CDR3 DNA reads TGCGCCAGCAGCCCCGGGACAGGATTCTACGAGCAGTACTTC.